This T cell receptor beta chain was captured by sequencing in a study of CD8 T cells in ankylosing spondylitis. It was by quantitative 5'-RACE with molecular barcodes that TCR beta libraries were made. TCRdb re-called the 5' RACE reads through MiXCR, storing one row per CDR3 protein. The sample carries roughly 150,000 distinct CDR3 sequences, 25% to 35% recorded once. A few counts support this clonotype. What it binds is unknown. Overall study results and limits: Disease-associated clones were CD8+ and fairly uncommon in peripheral blood. Matched ankylosing spondylitis synovial fluid reportedly showed significant enrichment of disease-linked clones.

Germline CDR1 reads SGDLS; CDR2 reads YYNGEE. This CDR3 has 18 amino acids. The V gene end was trimmed by 4 bases and the J gene end by 2 bases; junction bases not matched to a gene: 14. This rearrangement joins TRBV9 to TRBJ1-2, with 10 bases lining up with TRBD1. Sequencing used synovial fluid, either unsorted or a sorted T cell fraction (not recorded which). The TCR was taken from a male donor with ankylosing spondylitis. The CDR3 DNA reads TGTGCCAGCAGCCCCCGGGCACGACAGGGGGCGGGAAACTATGGCTACACCTTC. Amino acid sequence: CASSPRARQGAGNYGYTF.